This TCR beta chain is drawn from a study of T cell responses to AZD1222 COVID-19 vaccine. Overall study findings and caveats: Donor demographics were predominantly white British with a female majority; clonal diversity may be underestimated.

Sequenced by immunoSEQ multiplex PCR; TCRdb stores in-frame clones only, minus some. The repertoire holds 100,000 or so clones, with 70% to 90% as singletons. This clone has just one count. Its cognate antigen is unknown. Sequencing used peripheral blood, obtained on day 0 of AZD1222 vaccination. The sequence was obtained from an adult in good health.

The CDR3 bases are TGTGCCACCCAGGGGAGCTCACCCCTCCACTTT. It codes for CATQGSSPLHF. The chain is built from TRBV3-1 (or the pseudogene TRBV3-2) and TRBJ1-6; D possibly corresponds to TRBD1 (6 bases). There are 11 residues in the CDR3. From germline, CDR1 is LGHDT and CDR2 YNNKEL (reference sequence). Deletions cut 10 bases from V and 10 bases from J, with 11 bases between.